Presented here are 18 T cell receptor beta chains from one specimen sequenced in a study of shared clonotypes between healthy human individuals. TCRdb's copy holds only in-frame clones and misses some; the assay was immunoSEQ multiplex PCR. This repertoire shows approximately 2.4 million clones, under 97% found once; its top ten account for 0.1% to 0.15%. Input material: naive CD4+ T cells sorted from blood. Subset in this sample: CD45RA+ positively selected. Source of these receptors: a man between 18 and 35 years old in good health.

The chain is built from TRBV15 and TRBJ2-5; TRBD2 aligns across 8 bases. The trim removed 5 bases at V and 2 bases at J, leaving 13 bases unmatched. This CDR3 is built from 17 residues. Germline loops: CDR1 LNHNV, CDR2 YYDKDF (reference sequence). CDR3 residues: CATSLNRGRTGQETQYF. CDR3 coding DNA: TGTGCCACCAGCCTGAACCGCGGGAGGACGGGGCAAGAGACCCAGTACTTC.

The rearrangement links TRBV5-1 to TRBJ2-2, with a possible D match to TRBD1 (5 bases). The CDR3 runs to 15 residues. Deletions cut 2 bases from V and 1 base from J, with 9 bases between. CDR1 is SGHRS and CDR2 is YFSETQ in the germline V gene. The CDR3 coding sequence is TGCGCCAGCAGCTTCACAGGATGGAACACCGGGGAGCTGTTTTTT. Protein: CASSFTGWNTGELFF. The variable domain in full, with the rest retrieved from reference TRBV5-1 and TRBJ2-2, is KAGVTQTPRYLIKTRGQQVTLSCSPISGHRSVSWYQQTPGQGLQFLFEYFSETQRNKGNFPGRFSGRQFSNSRSEMNVSTLELGDSALYLCASSFTGWNTGELFFGEGSRLTVL.

The chain carries TRBV5-8 and TRBJ2-7, with 11 bases aligning to TRBD1. V lost 5 bases and J lost 7; bases outside the gene matches: 5. The CDR3 spans 13 residues. Germline values: CDR1 SGHTS, CDR2 YDEGEE. CDR3 amino acids: CASSRDRGYEQYF. For the CDR3, the DNA is TGTGCCAGCAGTCGGGACAGGGGGTATGAGCAGTACTTC.

This rearrangement joins TRBV11-2 to TRBJ1-3, with D perhaps matching TRBD1 (6 bases). The CDR3 extends over 16 amino acids. V lost 2 bases to trimming and J lost 0 bases, with 11 bases between them. The germline gives CDR1 SGHAT, CDR2 FQNNGV. The CDR3 region is CASSLNGQNSGNTIYF. The CDR3 DNA reads TGTGCCAGCAGCTTAAATGGACAGAACTCTGGAAACACCATATATTTT. Complete variable domain (other parts from reference TRBV11-2 and TRBJ1-3): EAGVAQSPRYKIIEKRQSVAFWCNPISGHATLYWYQQILGQGPKLLIQFQNNGVVDDSQLPKDRFSAERLKGVDSTLKIQPAKLEDSAVYLCASSLNGQNSGNTIYFGEGSWLTVV.

The rearrangement joins TRBV19 to TRBJ1-3, with 8 nucleotides matching TRBD1. V gave up 7 bases and J gave up 2 bases; unmatched junction bases: 4. The length of the CDR3 is 14 residues. The germline V gene has CDR1 LNHDA and CDR2 SQIVND (reference sequence). The CDR3 nucleotides read TGTGCCAGTATCCGGACAGGGCCTGGAAACACCATATATTTT. Encoded protein: CASIRTGPGNTIYF.

The CDR3 DNA reads as TGTGCCAGCAGCTCCCGGACCGGTGGAGAGCAGTTCTTC. Its protein product is CASSSRTGGEQFF. The rearrangement uses TRBV9 and TRBJ2-1; no clear D gene. The CDR3 has 13 amino acids. Trimming shortened V by 4 bases and J by 10 bases, and 15 bases separated the two germline ends. The V gene's germline CDR1 is SGDLS and CDR2 YYNGEE. Looking up the rest from reference TRBV9 and TRBJ2-1 gives the full variable domain: DSGVTQTPKHLITATGQRVTLRCSPRSGDLSVYWYQQSLDQGLQFLIQYYNGEERAKGNILERFSAQQFPDLHSELNLSSLELGDSALYFCASSSRTGGEQFFGPGTRLTVL.

This sequence joins TRBV7-8 and TRBJ1-1; 7 bases fit TRBD1. CDR1 and CDR2 from the germline V gene are SGHVS and FQNEAQ. V lost 4 bases to trimming and J lost 11 bases; unmatched junction nucleotides: 10. The CDR3 runs 13 residues. CDR3: CASSSDRARAAFF. In nucleotides, the CDR3 is TGTGCCAGCAGCTCAGACAGGGCCCGGGCGGCTTTCTTT.

The chain uses TRBV18 and TRBJ2-1; D may be TRBD1 or TRBD2 (5 bases each). The ends were cut back, 6 bases at V and 6 bases at J, with 21 bases in the middle. From germline, CDR1 is KGHSH and CDR2 LQKENI. This CDR3 is built from 16 residues. The CDR3 nucleotides read TGTGCCAGCTCTCACCAGGGCCGGGAACTACGCAATGAGCAGTTCTTC. This codes for CASSHQGRELRNEQFF.

The genes are TRBV4-1 and TRBJ2-2; 9 nucleotides match TRBD2. Germline CDR1 reads MGHRA; CDR2 reads YSYEKL. The CDR3 loop spans 18 amino acids. The ends lost 2 bases at V and 6 bases at J; junction bases unmatched: 13. CDR3 bases: TGCGCCAGCAGCCAACTTTCGTGGGCGGGGGGGCCCCCCGGGGAGCTGTTTTTT. It specifies CASSQLSWAGGPPGELFF.

V usage is TRBV11-2 and J usage is TRBJ2-1, with TRBD1 identical over 7 bases. The CDR3 has 16 amino acids. Germline trimming cut 1 base from V and 6 bases from J; bases unmatched to any gene: 9. The germline V gene has CDR1 SGHAT and CDR2 FQNNGV. As DNA, the CDR3 is TGTGCCAGCAGCTTAGCGGGCAGGGGGTCGATCAATGAGCAGTTCTTC. The encoded protein is CASSLAGRGSINEQFF.

The genes are TRBV5-1 and TRBJ1-2; D uncertain. The V end lost 6 bases, the J end lost 6 bases, and 18 bases lay between the germline ends. The CDR3 loop spans 14 amino acids. Per the germline V gene, CDR1 is SGHRS and CDR2 is YFSETQ. The CDR3 DNA reads as TGCGCCAGCAAAGTAGGCGCTAGTATGAATGGCTACACCTTC. This gives the protein CASKVGASMNGYTF.

In its sample, this clone was seen once. This chain links TRBV28 with TRBJ2-7, with D perhaps TRBD1 or TRBD2 (5 bases each). Between the trimmed V and J ends, which lost 6 bases and 6 bases, there was a span of 21 bases. Germline CDR1 reads MDHEN; CDR2 reads SYDVKM. The CDR3 runs to 15 residues. CDR3 sequence reads: CASSPQVWENSEQYF. The DNA for the CDR3 is TGTGCCAGCAGCCCACAGGTATGGGAGAACAGCGAGCAGTACTTC.

V usage is TRBV10-1 and J usage is TRBJ2-7; TRBD2 aligns across 9 bases. Trimming at V came to 9 bases and at J to 4 bases, leaving 10 bases not matched to a gene. This CDR3 region has 14 residues. CDR1 is WNHNN and CDR2 is SYGVQD in the germline V gene (reference sequence). The CDR3 spells CARGLAGGPYEQYF. The CDR3 region has the DNA TGCGCCAGAGGTTTGGCGGGAGGGCCTTACGAGCAGTACTTC.

The chain has TRBV29-1 and TRBJ2-4; D gene ambiguous. Germline CDR1 is SQVTM and CDR2 is ANQGSEA. The CDR3 extends over 13 amino acids. Trimming left V 7 bases short and J 7 bases short, with 17 bases between. In DNA, the CDR3 is TGCAGCGCATTACTCAACGTCGGGAACATTCAGTACTTC. Amino acids: CSALLNVGNIQYF.

V is TRBV5-4 and J is TRBJ2-5, with TRBD1 identical over 9 bases. The CDR3 sequence is 16 residues long. From germline, CDR1 is SGHNT and CDR2 YYREEE (reference sequence). With V trimmed by 3 bases and J by 2 bases, 8 bases remained unmatched. CDR3 protein: CASSWTGATAQETQYF. The CDR3 nucleotides read TGTGCCAGCAGCTGGACAGGGGCTACGGCGCAAGAGACCCAGTACTTC.

In the case of this clone: This sample also contains other DNA sequences that code for the same CDR3. CDR3 protein: CASSLERGTDTQYF. The DNA of the CDR3 is TGCGCCAGCAGCTTGGAAAGAGGGACCGATACGCAGTATTTT. The chain recombines TRBV5-1 with TRBJ2-3; D is possibly TRBD1 or TRBD2 (5 bases each). The CDR3 covers 14 residues. Trimming took off 0 bases at V and 6 bases at J, with 11 bases between the two ends. The germline V gene encodes CDR1 SGHRS and CDR2 YFSETQ.

This chain connects TRBV28 to TRBJ2-6; D may match TRBD1 or TRBD2 (5 bases each). The CDR3 spans 18 residues. Germline V CDR1 and CDR2: MDHEN, SYDVKM. The V end was cut by 4 bases, the J end by 0 bases, with 16 bases between. CDR3 sequence: CASSSTGRSPSGANVLTF. The CDR3, as DNA: TGTGCCAGCAGTTCTACGGGACGGAGCCCCTCTGGGGCCAACGTCCTGACTTTC.

CDR3 nucleotides: TGTGCCTGGAGCCACCCGGGTTCCTCTGGAAACACCATATATTTT. Its protein product is CAWSHPGSSGNTIYF. The chain combines TRBV30 with TRBJ1-3; D is unclear. There are 15 residues in the CDR3. CDR1 is GTSNPN, CDR2 SVGIG, per germline (reference sequence). V gave up 3 bases and J gave up 0 bases, with 12 bases separating them.